The rows below give T cell receptor beta chains drawn from one sample of a study of T cell repertoires in cytomegalovirus infection. Their antigens are not known. TCRdb re-called the reads with MiXCR, one entry per CDR3 protein. The sample has under 300,000 distinct CDR3 sequences; 22% are singletons. The specimen comprised cultured PBMCs, sampled from culture after CMV antigen stimulation. These receptors were taken from a human donor in good health (CMV status not recorded). Some clones in this sample may be carry-over from other donors' samples. The CDR3 runs from the conserved cysteine through the conserved F or W. D genes are given only for firm matches. For some rows the clone size is stated as once, few or many, or as a class when expanded; others skip it.

NA,TRBV5-6,TRBJ2-2,NA,TGTGCCAGCAGCTTGGCCGGGTCCCTTGGGTGGACCGGGGAGCTGTTTTTT,CASSLAGSLGWTGELFF
many,TRBV2,TRBJ2-7,TRBD1,TGTGCCAGCAGTGTTAGCCGGGACAGGGGGGTCAACGAGCAGTACTTC,CASSVSRDRGVNEQYF
NA,TRBV20-1,TRBJ2-7,NA,TGCAGTGTAAGGGGGGGGCATAGCTCCTACGAGCAGTACTTC,CSVRGGHSSYEQYF
NA,TRBV5-1,TRBJ2-1,TRBD2,TGCGCCAGCAGCTTGGGACTAGCGGGAGTCGGCTACAATGAGCAGTTCTTC,CASSLGLAGVGYNEQFF
few,TRBV27,TRBJ2-3,NA,TGTGCCAGCAGTTTACTAGGGGAGGATACGCAGTATTTT,CASSLLGEDTQYF
NA,TRBV6-2/TRBV6-3,TRBJ2-3,TRBD2,TGTGCCAGCAGTCCGGGACTAACGGGAGTGACGCAGTATTTT,CASSPGLTGVTQYF
NA,TRBV28,TRBJ2-1,NA,TGTGCCAGCAGTTTCCCCCCCGCGACTACAAACAATGAGCAGTTCTTC,CASSFPPATTNNEQFF
NA,TRBV19,TRBJ1-5,NA,TGTGCCAGTACCCCCCCCACTTTATGGGATCAGCCCCAGCATTTT,CASTPPTLWDQPQHF
many,TRBV28,TRBJ1-5,NA,TGTGCCAGCGGAATCCATCAGCCCCAGCATTTT,CASGIHQPQHF
many,TRBV7-2,TRBJ2-7,TRBD2,TGTGCCAGCAGCGGGACTAGCGGCAACTACGAGCAGTACTTC,CASSGTSGNYEQYF
NA,TRBV7-2,TRBJ1-5,NA,TGTGCCAGCAGCCTCATGGCAGCGGATCAGCCCCAGCATTTT,CASSLMAADQPQHF
NA,TRBV6-1,TRBJ2-4,TRBD1,TGTGCCAGCAGCTTACTTAACAGGGGTGGGAACAAAAACATTCAGTACTTC,CASSLLNRGGNKNIQYF
many,TRBV7-2,TRBJ1-2,NA,TGTGCCAGCAGCTTAGAGAGCACAGTAGGCTATGGCTACACCTTC,CASSLESTVGYGYTF
NA,TRBV3-1,TRBJ2-1,NA,TGTGCCAGCAGCCAAGATACCCTACTCGGGGTCTCCTACAATGAGCAGTTCTTC,CASSQDTLLGVSYNEQFF
few,TRBV7-2,TRBJ2-1,TRBD1,TGTGCCAGCAGCCCTCGACAGGGTAGTAGGGGTGAGCAGTTCTTC,CASSPRQGSRGEQFF
NA,TRBV28,TRBJ1-2,NA,TGTGCCAGCAGTCCTACACCAATCTATGGCTACACCTTC,CASSPTPIYGYTF
many,TRBV28,TRBJ1-3,NA,TGTGCCAGCAGTTTCGGTCACACCATATATTTT,CASSFGHTIYF
few,TRBV6-6,TRBJ2-1,TRBD2,TGTGCCAGCAGTCTCCGGGCGGGAGGTGGAAATGAGCAGTTCTTC,CASSLRAGGGNEQFF
NA,TRBV28,TRBJ2-5,TRBD2,TGTGCCAGCAGTTTATTTCTAGCGGGACTCCAAGAGACCCAGTACTTC,CASSLFLAGLQETQYF
many,TRBV7-9,TRBJ1-5,TRBD1,TGTGCCAGCAGCGAGGGGGACAGGGCGTTTTATCAGCCCCAGCATTTT,CASSEGDRAFYQPQHF
NA,TRBV7-9,TRBJ1-6,NA,TGTGCCAGCAACAAAGACAGAACTAATTCACCCCTCCACTTT,CASNKDRTNSPLHF
few,TRBV4-3,TRBJ2-5,TRBD1,TGCGCCAGCAGCCAAGAGTCCGGGACAGGGATAGAGACCCAGTACTTC,CASSQESGTGIETQYF
NA,TRBV20-1,TRBJ2-7,NA,TGCAGTGCTGTCCTGGAGGGTTGGTCCTACGAGCAGTACTTC,CSAVLEGWSYEQYF
many,TRBV11-2,TRBJ2-5,NA,TGTGCCAGCAGCTTAAGTATCCAAGAGACCCAGTACTTC,CASSLSIQETQYF
NA,TRBV30,TRBJ2-4,TRBD1,TGTGCCTCCACCGGGACAGGGGAAAACATTCAGTACTTC,CASTGTGENIQYF
NA,TRBV6-5,TRBJ2-2,NA,TGTGCCAGCTCCCCGACATCTTCGAACACCGGGGAGCTGTTTTTT,CASSPTSSNTGELFF
many,TRBV7-9,TRBJ1-1,TRBD1,TGTGCCAGCAGCTACACTGTTACAGGGGAGAACACTGAAGCTTTCTTT,CASSYTVTGENTEAFF
few,TRBV6-4,TRBJ1-1,TRBD1,TGTGCCAGCAGTTCCGGGACAGAAGCTGAAGCTTTCTTT,CASSSGTEAEAFF
NA,TRBV18,TRBJ1-1,NA,TGTGCCCGCTCCCATTCGAGGGACACTGAAGCTTTCTTT,CARSHSRDTEAFF
many,TRBV7-2,TRBJ1-4,TRBD1,TGTGCCAGCTCGGGACAGGGTCGGGAAAAACTGTTTTTT,CASSGQGREKLFF
few,TRBV19,TRBJ2-3,NA,TGTGCCAGTAGTATATACCCCGGACGGAGAATTAGCACAGATACGCAGTATTTT,CASSIYPGRRISTDTQYF
NA,TRBV20-1,TRBJ2-2,NA,TGCGGTGCTAGAAAGGCCGGGGAGCTGTTTTTT,CGARKAGELFF
many,TRBV7-2,TRBJ1-2,NA,TGTGCCAGCAGCTTTGGGCAGGAGTATGGCTACACCTTC,CASSFGQEYGYTF
few,TRBV27,TRBJ2-4,TRBD2,TGTGCCAGCAGTTTAGCAAGCGGGGGCAAAAACATTCAGTACTTC,CASSLASGGKNIQYF
few,TRBV28,TRBJ2-5,TRBD1,TGTGCCAGCAGTCGGACAGGGGGCGAAGACCAGTACTTC,CASSRTGGEDQYF
few,TRBV10-1,TRBJ2-5,NA,TGCGCCAGCAGCGACAGGTTTGAGACCCAGTACTTC,CASSDRFETQYF
many,TRBV7-2,TRBJ2-3,TRBD2,TGTGCCAGCAGCTTAGTGGCGGGAGGGGGGGATACGCAGTATTTT,CASSLVAGGGDTQYF
few,TRBV7-2,TRBJ2-3,NA,TGTGCCAGCAGCTCCCAGAGCGCTTTGGTAGATACGCAGTATTTT,CASSSQSALVDTQYF
many,TRBV7-9,TRBJ2-3,NA,TGTGCCAGCAGCCGGGACGGCACAGATACGCAGTATTTT,CASSRDGTDTQYF
many,TRBV12-3/TRBV12-4,TRBJ1-2,TRBD1,TGTGCCAGCAGTTTGGAGGGACAGGTCATCTATGGCTACACCTTC,CASSLEGQVIYGYTF
many,TRBV28,TRBJ1-5,NA,TGTGCCAGCAGTACCCCGGGGGGAGCGGGAAAACCCCAGCATTTT,CASSTPGGAGKPQHF
NA,TRBV27,TRBJ1-5,NA,TGTGCCAGCAGTTTCCAACAGGGTGGCCAGCCCCAGCATTTT,CASSFQQGGQPQHF
few,TRBV20-1,TRBJ2-5,NA,TGCAGTGCCCTTTCCTTTAGGGGGATGGGAGAGACCCAGTACTTC,CSALSFRGMGETQYF
NA,TRBV28,TRBJ1-1,NA,TGTGCCAGCGGGGGGGTGATGAACACTGAAGCTTTCTTT,CASGGVMNTEAFF
many,TRBV7-2,TRBJ1-2,NA,TGTGCCAGCAGCGACGACAGGTCTAACTATGGCTACACCTTC,CASSDDRSNYGYTF
few,TRBV6-6,TRBJ1-1,TRBD1,TGTGCCAGCAGTTACTCGGGACAGAGCCTGGATAACACTGAAGCTTTCTTT,CASSYSGQSLDNTEAFF
few,TRBV6-6,TRBJ2-5,TRBD2,TGTGCCAGCACCGGAAAGACTAGCGGGCAAGAGACCCAGTACTTC,CASTGKTSGQETQYF
many,TRBV7-2,TRBJ2-2,TRBD1,TGTGCCAGCAGCTTTACGGGACAGCCGAACACCGGGGAGCTGTTTTTT,CASSFTGQPNTGELFF